This is a list of T cell receptor beta chains from one sample in a study of T cell repertoires in cytomegalovirus infection. TCRdb re-called the reads with MiXCR, one entry per CDR3 protein. Among roughly 220,000 distinct CDR3 sequences listed, 38% were seen once. These receptors are not linked to any known antigen. Sequencing was performed on CD8+ T cells from cultured PBMCs, taken from culture after CMV antigen stimulation. The receptors derive from a human donor in good health (CMV status not recorded). Some clones in this sample may be carry-over from other donors' samples. CDR3s include the opening cysteine and the closing phenylalanine or tryptophan. Fields, in order: J gene, clone size, V gene, CDR3 length, D gene, CDR3 DNA, CDR3 protein. D genes are given only for firm matches. Some rows mark clone size as missing; the rest say once, few, many or name a class of expanded clone.

J gene: TRBJ2-5
clone size: -
V gene: TRBV5-4
CDR3 length: 16
D gene: TRBD2
CDR3 DNA: TGTGCCAGCAGCGTGGGTTCGGGACTAACACAAGAGACCCAGTACTTC
CDR3 protein: CASSVGSGLTQETQYF

J gene: TRBJ2-5
clone size: -
V gene: TRBV7-3
CDR3 length: 15
D gene: TRBD1
CDR3 DNA: TGTGCCAGCAGCTTAGGCGTAGGGGGCGGCGAGACCCAGTACTTC
CDR3 protein: CASSLGVGGGETQYF

J gene: TRBJ1-1
clone size: -
V gene: TRBV12-3/TRBV12-4
CDR3 length: 12
D gene: -
CDR3 DNA: TGTGCCAGCAGCCTCACCAGCACTGAAGCTTTCTTT
CDR3 protein: CASSLTSTEAFF

J gene: TRBJ2-1
clone size: -
V gene: TRBV5-1
CDR3 length: 16
D gene: -
CDR3 DNA: TGCGCCAGCAGCTCGGAGGCGGGACACTACAACAATGAGCAGTTCTTC
CDR3 protein: CASSSEAGHYNNEQFF

J gene: TRBJ1-3
clone size: few
V gene: TRBV19
CDR3 length: 15
D gene: -
CDR3 DNA: TGTGCCAGTAGTCTGGACTGGAACTCTGGAAACACCATATATTTT
CDR3 protein: CASSLDWNSGNTIYF

J gene: TRBJ2-3
clone size: few
V gene: TRBV10-3
CDR3 length: 15
D gene: -
CDR3 DNA: TGTGCCATCAGTGAGTCGAAAGAGAACACAGATACGCAGTATTTT
CDR3 protein: CAISESKENTDTQYF

J gene: TRBJ2-1
clone size: many
V gene: TRBV7-9
CDR3 length: 11
D gene: -
CDR3 DNA: TGTGCCAGCAGGGATTACGGTGAGCAGTTCTTC
CDR3 protein: CASRDYGEQFF

J gene: TRBJ2-5
clone size: few
V gene: TRBV7-2
CDR3 length: 16
D gene: -
CDR3 DNA: TGTGCCAGCAGCTTAGAGACATCGGGGTTGCTAGAGACCCAGTACTTC
CDR3 protein: CASSLETSGLLETQYF

J gene: TRBJ2-1
clone size: few
V gene: TRBV6-1
CDR3 length: 18
D gene: TRBD2
CDR3 DNA: TGTGCCAGCAGTGAAAGTCCTCGGGGGCTAGCGGGAAGAAATGAGCAGTTCTTC
CDR3 protein: CASSESPRGLAGRNEQFF

J gene: TRBJ1-1
clone size: few
V gene: TRBV7-8
CDR3 length: 14
D gene: -
CDR3 DNA: TGTGCCAGCAGCCCACGTGCATCTCCCCCCCCAGCTTTCTTT
CDR3 protein: CASSPRASPPPAFF

J gene: TRBJ1-2
clone size: -
V gene: TRBV3-1
CDR3 length: 15
D gene: -
CDR3 DNA: TGTGCCAGCAGCCAAGACGTCGGAAAAAGCTATGGCTACACCTTC
CDR3 protein: CASSQDVGKSYGYTF

J gene: TRBJ2-1
clone size: -
V gene: TRBV7-2
CDR3 length: 12
D gene: -
CDR3 DNA: TGTGCCAGCAGCCCGACAGAGAATGAGCAGTTCTTC
CDR3 protein: CASSPTENEQFF

J gene: TRBJ2-5
clone size: -
V gene: TRBV11-3
CDR3 length: 16
D gene: TRBD2
CDR3 DNA: TGTGCCAGCAGCTTACGGGGGGGATCAGACCAAGAGACCCAGTACTTC
CDR3 protein: CASSLRGGSDQETQYF

J gene: TRBJ2-7
clone size: few
V gene: TRBV3-1
CDR3 length: 15
D gene: -
CDR3 DNA: TGTGCCAGCAGCCAAGATGCTCAGGGGATCTACGAGCAGTACTTC
CDR3 protein: CASSQDAQGIYEQYF

J gene: TRBJ2-5
clone size: -
V gene: TRBV28
CDR3 length: 14
D gene: -
CDR3 DNA: TGTGCCAGCAGTTTCACCGTATTCCAAGAGACCCAGTACTTC
CDR3 protein: CASSFTVFQETQYF

J gene: TRBJ2-1
clone size: many
V gene: TRBV7-2
CDR3 length: 18
D gene: TRBD2
CDR3 DNA: TGTGCCAGCAGCTTAGTGGGACTAGCGGGAGGCGCCTACAATGAGCAGTTCTTC
CDR3 protein: CASSLVGLAGGAYNEQFF

J gene: TRBJ2-7
clone size: -
V gene: TRBV25-1
CDR3 length: 12
D gene: TRBD2
CDR3 DNA: TGTGCCAGTGGACTAGCGGGAGGAGAGCAGTACTTC
CDR3 protein: CASGLAGGEQYF

J gene: TRBJ2-1
clone size: few
V gene: TRBV6-1
CDR3 length: 14
D gene: TRBD2
CDR3 DNA: TGTGCCAGCAGTGTCAAGACTAGCGTCCCAGAGCAGTTCTTC
CDR3 protein: CASSVKTSVPEQFF

J gene: TRBJ2-1
clone size: -
V gene: TRBV28
CDR3 length: 16
D gene: -
CDR3 DNA: TGTGCCAGCAGCGCTAGCGCCGATAACGTCTACAATGAGCAGTTCTTC
CDR3 protein: CASSASADNVYNEQFF

J gene: TRBJ1-2
clone size: once
V gene: TRBV27
CDR3 length: 12
D gene: -
CDR3 DNA: TGTGCCAGCAGTTTATCCGGGTATGGCTACACCTTC
CDR3 protein: CASSLSGYGYTF

J gene: TRBJ1-1
clone size: -
V gene: TRBV10-2
CDR3 length: 13
D gene: -
CDR3 DNA: TGCGCCAGCCGTCGGGACTCGGGGACTGAAGCTTTCTTT
CDR3 protein: CASRRDSGTEAFF

J gene: TRBJ2-1
clone size: -
V gene: TRBV7-9
CDR3 length: 19
D gene: TRBD2
CDR3 DNA: TGTGCCAGCAGCTCACGGGGGCTAGCGGGAGGAAACCCTACCAATGAGCAGTTCTTC
CDR3 protein: CASSSRGLAGGNPTNEQFF

J gene: TRBJ2-3
clone size: few
V gene: TRBV7-2
CDR3 length: 17
D gene: TRBD2
CDR3 DNA: TGTGCCAGCAGCCCAACTAGCGGGGGAGATAGCACAGATACGCAGTATTTT
CDR3 protein: CASSPTSGGDSTDTQYF

J gene: TRBJ2-1
clone size: -
V gene: TRBV7-6
CDR3 length: 16
D gene: TRBD1
CDR3 DNA: TGTGCCAGCAGCGAAGGAACAGGGGGATCCTACAATGAGCAGTTCTTC
CDR3 protein: CASSEGTGGSYNEQFF

J gene: TRBJ1-3
clone size: -
V gene: TRBV7-8
CDR3 length: 12
D gene: -
CDR3 DNA: TGTGCCAGCAGCAAAACTGGAAACACCATATATTTT
CDR3 protein: CASSKTGNTIYF

J gene: TRBJ2-2
clone size: -
V gene: TRBV4-1
CDR3 length: 15
D gene: -
CDR3 DNA: TGCGCCAGCAGCCAAGACCCTACCGGCACCGGGGAGCTGTTTTTT
CDR3 protein: CASSQDPTGTGELFF

J gene: TRBJ1-2
clone size: few
V gene: TRBV6-5
CDR3 length: 14
D gene: -
CDR3 DNA: TGTGCCAGCGGGACTTCAGGGGTAGGCTATGGCTACACCTTC
CDR3 protein: CASGTSGVGYGYTF

J gene: TRBJ2-2
clone size: -
V gene: TRBV20-1
CDR3 length: 15
D gene: -
CDR3 DNA: TGCAGTGCTAGAGATCCAGGGGACGCAACCGGGGAGCTGTTTTTT
CDR3 protein: CSARDPGDATGELFF

J gene: TRBJ2-7
clone size: -
V gene: TRBV6-6
CDR3 length: 10
D gene: -
CDR3 DNA: TGTGCCAGCCAGTCCTACGAGCAGTACTTC
CDR3 protein: CASQSYEQYF

J gene: TRBJ2-1
clone size: few
V gene: TRBV12-3/TRBV12-4
CDR3 length: 18
D gene: TRBD1
CDR3 DNA: TGTGCCAGCAGTCCCCGGACAGGGAACGTCTCCTTTTACAATGAGCAGTTCTTC
CDR3 protein: CASSPRTGNVSFYNEQFF

J gene: TRBJ1-6
clone size: once
V gene: TRBV11-2
CDR3 length: 17
D gene: -
CDR3 DNA: TGTGCCAGCAGCTTCTGGGCAGCTAGCTCCTATAATTCACCCCTCCACTTT
CDR3 protein: CASSFWAASSYNSPLHF

J gene: TRBJ1-1
clone size: -
V gene: TRBV19
CDR3 length: 15
D gene: -
CDR3 DNA: TGTGCCAGTAGCCCGTGGGATTCTAAGAACACTGAAGCTTTCTTT
CDR3 protein: CASSPWDSKNTEAFF

J gene: TRBJ2-6
clone size: once
V gene: TRBV20-1
CDR3 length: 18
D gene: -
CDR3 DNA: TGCAGTGCTAGAGATCGGGACCGTCCTAGCTCTGGGGCCAACGTCCTGACTTTC
CDR3 protein: CSARDRDRPSSGANVLTF

J gene: TRBJ1-6
clone size: -
V gene: TRBV9
CDR3 length: 14
D gene: -
CDR3 DNA: TGTGCCAGCAGCATGTACAGTGTTAATTCACCCCTCCACTTT
CDR3 protein: CASSMYSVNSPLHF

J gene: TRBJ2-5
clone size: few
V gene: TRBV6-1
CDR3 length: 14
D gene: TRBD2
CDR3 DNA: TGTGCCAGCGGTCGGGGGGGTAGCCAAGAGACCCAGTACTTC
CDR3 protein: CASGRGGSQETQYF